This T cell receptor beta chain originates from a study of blood T cell repertoires in COVID-19. Across the whole study: COVID-19 samples, acute and convalescent, were from the United States, Italy and Spain. Nucleic acid was either cDNA or gDNA, and it came from T cells, B-cell-depleted T cells, or PBMCs.

Data came from immunoSEQ multiplex PCR; TCRdb stores just in-frame clones and leaves some out. The sample includes about 99,000 clones, around 84% of them seen just once. Germline CDR1 is MNHEY and CDR2 is SMNVEV (reference sequence). Losses at the gene ends were 3 bases for V and 3 bases for J; bases not matched to a gene: 2. The CDR3 totals 15 residues. V usage is TRBV27 and J usage is TRBJ2-1, with 10 positions matching TRBD1. This receptor was taken from a human donor in a cohort sampled during active COVID-19. Input material: peripheral blood. In DNA form, the CDR3 reads TGTGCCAGCAGTTTTTGGGACAGGGGCTACAATGAGCAGTTCTTC. This gives the protein CASSFWDRGYNEQFF.